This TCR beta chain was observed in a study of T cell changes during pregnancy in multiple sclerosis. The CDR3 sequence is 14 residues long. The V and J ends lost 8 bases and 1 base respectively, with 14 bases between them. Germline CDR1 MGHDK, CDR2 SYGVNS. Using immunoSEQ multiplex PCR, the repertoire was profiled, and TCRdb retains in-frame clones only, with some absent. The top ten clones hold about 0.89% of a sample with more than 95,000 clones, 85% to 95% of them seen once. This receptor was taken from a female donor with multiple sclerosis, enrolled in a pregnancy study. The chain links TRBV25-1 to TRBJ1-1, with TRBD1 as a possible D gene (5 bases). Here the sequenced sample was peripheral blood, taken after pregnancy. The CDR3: CASSAGGTNTEAFF. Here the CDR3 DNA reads TGTGCCAGCTCGGCAGGAGGGACGAACACTGAAGCTTTCTTT.